A selection of T cell receptor beta chains follows, all from one sample in a study of cytomegalovirus exposure and HLA in healthy donors. The repertoire was sequenced with immunoSEQ multiplex PCR; TCRdb's copy has only in-frame clones and lacks some. In the table there are fewer than 100,000 clones, just under 80% of which are singletons. The specimen was PBMCs. The receptor source for this set is a male donor in good health and CMV-seropositive. The CDR3 runs from the conserved cysteine through the conserved F or W. A D gene is named only where the DNA matches it firmly. Clone size is stated in some rows and not others, as once, few, many or a class when expanded.

abundance | len | d_gene | j_gene | v_gene | CDR3nt | CDR3aa
many | 14 | TRBD1 | TRBJ2-6 | TRBV6-5 | TGTGCCAGCAGCCGGGACAGCGGGGCCAACGTCCTGACTTTC | CASSRDSGANVLTF
- | 12 | - | TRBJ2-2 | TRBV7-9 | TGTTCCAGCAGTCCTAACACCGGGGAGCTGTTTTTT | CSSSPNTGELFF
- | 14 | - | TRBJ2-7 | TRBV14 | TGTGCCAGCAGCGCCACAGGCAGGACCTACGAGCAGTACTTC | CASSATGRTYEQYF
- | 15 | TRBD2 | TRBJ2-1 | TRBV5-1 | TGCGCCAGCAGCGTGGGACTAGCGGGGCGGAATGAGCAGTTCTTC | CASSVGLAGRNEQFF
- | 15 | TRBD1 | TRBJ2-2 | TRBV2 | TGTGCCAGCAGAGATAGGACAGGGTATACCGGGGAGCTGTTTTTT | CASRDRTGYTGELFF
- | 19 | TRBD1 | TRBJ1-2 | TRBV9 | TGTGCCAGCAGCGTAGGAGGAGAGGTCGGGACAGGAGGACGCTATGGCTACACCTTC | CASSVGGEVGTGGRYGYTF
few | 13 | TRBD1 | TRBJ2-1 | TRBV6-1 | TGTGCCAGCAGTGGGGACAGCTACAATGAGCAGTTCTTC | CASSGDSYNEQFF
few | 15 | - | TRBJ2-2 | TRBV25-1 | TGTGCCAGCAGGACAGGCATGGTGGAGGCCGGGGAGCTGTTTTTT | CASRTGMVEAGELFF
- | 15 | - | TRBJ1-5 | TRBV30 | TGTGCCTGGAGTGTATGGGCAGGGGTGGATCAGCCCCAGCATTTT | CAWSVWAGVDQPQHF
medium-sized | 16 | - | TRBJ2-1 | TRBV27 | TGTGCCAGCAGTTATGTGGGAGGAAGGGGCGTCAATGAGCAGTTCTTC | CASSYVGGRGVNEQFF
few | 16 | TRBD1 | TRBJ1-5 | TRBV5-6 | TGTGCCAGCAGCTTACCAGGGGGTGCTGACAATCAGCCCCAGCATTTT | CASSLPGGADNQPQHF
- | 15 | - | TRBJ2-3 | TRBV6-1 | TGTGCCAGCAGTGAGCTCGGCGGGACCACAGATACGCAGTATTTT | CASSELGGTTDTQYF
- | 14 | TRBD1 | TRBJ1-2 | TRBV6-6 | TGTGCCGGTAGAGGGACAGTGGCTGGCTATGGCTACACCTTC | CAGRGTVAGYGYTF
- | 11 | - | TRBJ2-1 | TRBV20-1 | TGCAGTGCTAGAGCGGGTAATGGGCAGTTCTTC | CSARAGNGQFF
- | 16 | TRBD1 | TRBJ1-4 | TRBV27 | TGTGCCAGCAGTAAGGACAGGGCCGCCACTAATGAAAAACTGTTTTTT | CASSKDRAATNEKLFF
- | 14 | - | TRBJ1-1 | TRBV5-1 | TGCGCCAGCAGCCCCAGGGGAATGAACACTGAAGCTTTCTTT | CASSPRGMNTEAFF